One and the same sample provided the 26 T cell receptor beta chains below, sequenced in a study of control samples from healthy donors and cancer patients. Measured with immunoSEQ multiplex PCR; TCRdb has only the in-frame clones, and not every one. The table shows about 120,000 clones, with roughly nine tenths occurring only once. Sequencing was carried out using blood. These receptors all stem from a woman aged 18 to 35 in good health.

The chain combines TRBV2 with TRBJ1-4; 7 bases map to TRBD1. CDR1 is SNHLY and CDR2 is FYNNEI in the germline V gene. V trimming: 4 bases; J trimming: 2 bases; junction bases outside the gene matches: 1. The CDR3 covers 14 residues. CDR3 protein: CASSGGQTNEKLFF. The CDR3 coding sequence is TGTGCCAGCAGTGGGGGACAGACTAATGAAAAACTGTTTTTT. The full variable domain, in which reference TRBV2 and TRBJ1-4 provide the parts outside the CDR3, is EPEVTQTPSHQVTQMGQEVILRCVPISNHLYFYWYRQILGQKVEFLVSFYNNEISEKSEIFDDQFSVERPDGSNFTLKIRSTKLEDSAMYFCASSGGQTNEKLFFGSGTQLSVL.

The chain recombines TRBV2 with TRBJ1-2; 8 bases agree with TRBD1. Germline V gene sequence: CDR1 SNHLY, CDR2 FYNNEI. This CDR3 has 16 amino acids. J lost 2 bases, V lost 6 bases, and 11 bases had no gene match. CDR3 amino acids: CASSDRTGRVNYGYTF. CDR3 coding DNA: TGTGCCAGCAGCGATAGGACAGGGCGAGTGAACTATGGCTACACCTTC. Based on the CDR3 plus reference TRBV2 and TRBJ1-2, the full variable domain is EPEVTQTPSHQVTQMGQEVILRCVPISNHLYFYWYRQILGQKVEFLVSFYNNEISEKSEIFDDQFSVERPDGSNFTLKIRSTKLEDSAMYFCASSDRTGRVNYGYTFGSGTRLTVV.

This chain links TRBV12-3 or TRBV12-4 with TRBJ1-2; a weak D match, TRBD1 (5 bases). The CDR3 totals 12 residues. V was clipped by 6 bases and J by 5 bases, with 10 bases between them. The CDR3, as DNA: TGTGCCAGCAGATCAGGGTTATATGGCTACACCTTC. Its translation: CASRSGLYGYTF.

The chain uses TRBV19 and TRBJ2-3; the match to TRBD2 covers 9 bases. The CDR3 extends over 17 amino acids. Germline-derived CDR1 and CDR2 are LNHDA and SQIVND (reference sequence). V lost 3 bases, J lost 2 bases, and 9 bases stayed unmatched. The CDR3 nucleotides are TGTGCCAGTAGTATTTCGATAGCGGGAGCGTCCACAGATACGCAGTATTTT. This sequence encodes CASSISIAGASTDTQYF.

The CDR3 reads CASSEGRPRDTQYF. The CDR3 coding sequence is TGTGCCAGCAGTGAAGGCCGTCCCCGAGATACGCAGTATTTT. The V call is TRBV6-1, the J call TRBJ2-3; D not certain. V shed 1 base and J shed 5 bases, with 10 bases lying between them. Germline CDR1 and CDR2: MNHNS and SASEGT. The CDR3 length is 14 residues.

DNA for the CDR3: TGTGCCAGCGGCAACAGGGGGCTGTCATCGAACACTGAAGCTTTCTTT. Its protein is CASGNRGLSSNTEAFF. The gene calls are TRBV28 and TRBJ1-1; TRBD1 aligns across 9 bases. Germline V CDR1 and CDR2: MDHEN, SYDVKM. The CDR3 has 16 amino acids. V was clipped by 8 bases and J by 1 base; unmatched bases: 11.

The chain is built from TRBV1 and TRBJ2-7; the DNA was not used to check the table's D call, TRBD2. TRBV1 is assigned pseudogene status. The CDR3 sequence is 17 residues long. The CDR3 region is CTSSQDRRGGSRYEQYF. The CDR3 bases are TGCACCAGCAGCCAAGATCGGCGGGGCGGGAGCCGCTACGAGCAGTACTTC.

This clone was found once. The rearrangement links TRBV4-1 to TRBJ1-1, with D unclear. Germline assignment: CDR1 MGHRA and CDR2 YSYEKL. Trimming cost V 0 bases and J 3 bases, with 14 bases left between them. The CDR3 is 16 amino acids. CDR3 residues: CASSQDPGWEDTEAFF. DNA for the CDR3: TGCGCCAGCAGCCAAGACCCGGGTTGGGAGGACACTGAAGCTTTCTTT.

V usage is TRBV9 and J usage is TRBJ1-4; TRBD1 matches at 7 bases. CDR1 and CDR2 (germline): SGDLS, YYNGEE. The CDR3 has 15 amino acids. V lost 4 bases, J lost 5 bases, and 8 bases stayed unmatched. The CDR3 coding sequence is TGTGCCAGCAGCACCCGGGACAGAGGAAATGAAAAACTGTTTTTT. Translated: CASSTRDRGNEKLFF.

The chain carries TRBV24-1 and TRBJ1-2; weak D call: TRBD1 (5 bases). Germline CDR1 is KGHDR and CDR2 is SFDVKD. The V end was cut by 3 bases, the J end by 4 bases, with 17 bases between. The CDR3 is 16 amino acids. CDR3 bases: TGTGCCACCAGTGATCCCACTGAGGGACCGCTCTATGGCTACACCTTC. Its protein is CATSDPTEGPLYGYTF.

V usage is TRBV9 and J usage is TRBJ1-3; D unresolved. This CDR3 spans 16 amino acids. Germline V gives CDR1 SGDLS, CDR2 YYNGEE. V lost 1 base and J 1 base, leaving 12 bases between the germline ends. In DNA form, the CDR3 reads TGTGCCAGCAGCGTATCTCAGACACCGTCTGGAAACACCATATATTTT. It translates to CASSVSQTPSGNTIYF.

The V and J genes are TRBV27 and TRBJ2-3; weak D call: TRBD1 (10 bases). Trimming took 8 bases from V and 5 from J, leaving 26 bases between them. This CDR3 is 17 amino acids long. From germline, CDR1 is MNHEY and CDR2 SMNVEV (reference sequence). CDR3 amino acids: CASRDRGWRGGRDTQYF. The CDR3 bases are TGTGCCAGCCGGGACAGGGGCTGGCGGGGGGGCCGAGATACGCAGTATTTT.

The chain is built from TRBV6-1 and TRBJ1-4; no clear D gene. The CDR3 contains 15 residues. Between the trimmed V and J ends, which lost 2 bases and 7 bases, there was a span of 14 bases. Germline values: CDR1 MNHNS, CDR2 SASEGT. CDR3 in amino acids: CASSEPDSFREKLFF. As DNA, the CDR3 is TGTGCCAGCAGTGAACCGGATTCATTTCGTGAAAAACTGTTTTTT.

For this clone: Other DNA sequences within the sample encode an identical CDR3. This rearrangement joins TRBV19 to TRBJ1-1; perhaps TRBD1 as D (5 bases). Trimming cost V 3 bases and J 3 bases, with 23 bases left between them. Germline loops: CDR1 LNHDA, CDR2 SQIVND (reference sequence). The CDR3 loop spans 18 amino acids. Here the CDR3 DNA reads TGTGCCAGTAGTATCCGGTTCGGAAAAGGGGTGGGGGACACTGAAGCTTTCTTT. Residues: CASSIRFGKGVGDTEAFF.

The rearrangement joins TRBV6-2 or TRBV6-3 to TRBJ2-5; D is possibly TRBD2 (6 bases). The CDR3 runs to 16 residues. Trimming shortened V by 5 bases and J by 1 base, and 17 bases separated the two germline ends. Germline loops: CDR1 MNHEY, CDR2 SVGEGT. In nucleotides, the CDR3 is TGTGCCAGCAGTCCCCCCCCGGGGGTACCCCAAGAGACCCAGTACTTC. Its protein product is CASSPPPGVPQETQYF.

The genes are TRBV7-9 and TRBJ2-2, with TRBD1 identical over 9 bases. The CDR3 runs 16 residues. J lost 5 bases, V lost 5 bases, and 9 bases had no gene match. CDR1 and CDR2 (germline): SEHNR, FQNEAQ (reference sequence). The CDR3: CASSLGQGERTGELFF. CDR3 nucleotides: TGTGCCAGCAGCCTGGGACAGGGCGAGAGAACCGGGGAGCTGTTTTTT.

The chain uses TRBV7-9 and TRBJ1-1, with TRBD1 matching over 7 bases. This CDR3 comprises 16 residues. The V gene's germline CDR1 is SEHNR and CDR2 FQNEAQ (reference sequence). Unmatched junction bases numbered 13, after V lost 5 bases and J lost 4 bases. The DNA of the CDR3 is TGTGCCAGCAGCCTTACAGGGGTTTTTCAAGGCACTGAAGCTTTCTTT. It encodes CASSLTGVFQGTEAFF.

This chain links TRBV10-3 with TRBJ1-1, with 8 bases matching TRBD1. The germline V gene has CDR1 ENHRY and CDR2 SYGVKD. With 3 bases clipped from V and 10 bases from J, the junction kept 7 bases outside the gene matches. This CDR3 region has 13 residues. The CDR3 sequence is CAISEGQGRGAFF. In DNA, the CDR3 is TGTGCCATCAGTGAAGGACAGGGTAGAGGAGCTTTCTTT.

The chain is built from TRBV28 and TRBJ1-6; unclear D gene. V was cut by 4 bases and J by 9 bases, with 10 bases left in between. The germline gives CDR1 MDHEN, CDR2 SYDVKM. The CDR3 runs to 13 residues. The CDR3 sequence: CASSSGGPSPLHF. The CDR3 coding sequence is TGTGCCAGCAGTTCGGGCGGTCCTTCACCCCTCCACTTT.

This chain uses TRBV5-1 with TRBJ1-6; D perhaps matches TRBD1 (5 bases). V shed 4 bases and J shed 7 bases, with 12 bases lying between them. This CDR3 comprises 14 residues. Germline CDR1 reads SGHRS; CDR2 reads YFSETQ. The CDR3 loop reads CASSTLEGNSPLHF. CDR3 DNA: TGCGCCAGCAGCACTCTAGAGGGGAATTCACCCCTCCACTTT.

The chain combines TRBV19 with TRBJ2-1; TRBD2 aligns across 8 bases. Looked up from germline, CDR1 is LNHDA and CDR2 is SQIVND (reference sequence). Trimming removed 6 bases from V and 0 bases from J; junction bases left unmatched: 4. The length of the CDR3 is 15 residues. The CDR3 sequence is CASSRTSGSYNEQFF. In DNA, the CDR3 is TGTGCCAGTAGCCGAACTAGCGGCTCCTACAATGAGCAGTTCTTC. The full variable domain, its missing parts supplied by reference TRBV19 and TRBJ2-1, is DGGITQSPKYLFRKEGQNVTLSCEQNLNHDAMYWYRQDPGQGLRLIYYSQIVNDFQKGDIAEGYSVSREKKESFPLTVTSAQKNPTAFYLCASSRTSGSYNEQFFGPGTRLTVL.

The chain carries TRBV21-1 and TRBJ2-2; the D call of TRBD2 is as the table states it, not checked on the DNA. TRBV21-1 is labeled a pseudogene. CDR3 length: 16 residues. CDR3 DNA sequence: TGTGCCAGCAGCAAAGGGGGAGGGTGTAAGACCGGGGAGCTGTTTTTT. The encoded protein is CASSKGGGCKTGELFF.

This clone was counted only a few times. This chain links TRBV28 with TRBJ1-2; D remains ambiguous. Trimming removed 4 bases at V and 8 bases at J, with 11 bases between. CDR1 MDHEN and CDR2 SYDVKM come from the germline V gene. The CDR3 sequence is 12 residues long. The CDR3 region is CASSSRRWGYTF. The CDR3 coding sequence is TGTGCCAGCAGTTCTCGGAGATGGGGCTACACCTTC.

CDR3 in amino acids: CASSAGTGANYGYTF. The CDR3 bases are TGTGCCAGCTCTGCCGGGACAGGGGCTAACTATGGCTACACCTTC. The chain links TRBV18 to TRBJ1-2; 10 nucleotides line up with TRBD1. The CDR3 loop spans 15 amino acids. With V trimmed by 6 bases and J by 0 bases, 4 bases remained unmatched. CDR1 and CDR2 from the germline V gene are KGHSH and LQKENI.

CDR3 bases: TGTGCCAGCTCTACGATGGGGGGGATAAACTATGGCTACACCTTC. Its translation: CASSTMGGINYGYTF. This chain links TRBV28 with TRBJ1-2, with D tentatively TRBD1 (5 bases). Germline V gives CDR1 MDHEN, CDR2 SYDVKM. Trimming cost V 8 bases and J 2 bases, with 18 bases left between them. This CDR3 is built from 15 residues.

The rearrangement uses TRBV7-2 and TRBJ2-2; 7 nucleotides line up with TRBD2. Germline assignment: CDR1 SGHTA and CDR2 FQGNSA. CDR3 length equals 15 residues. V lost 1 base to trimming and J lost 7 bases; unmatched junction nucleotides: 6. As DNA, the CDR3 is TGTGCCAGCAGCTTAGAAGGACTAGTAGTCGGGGAGCTGTTTTTT. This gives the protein CASSLEGLVVGELFF.